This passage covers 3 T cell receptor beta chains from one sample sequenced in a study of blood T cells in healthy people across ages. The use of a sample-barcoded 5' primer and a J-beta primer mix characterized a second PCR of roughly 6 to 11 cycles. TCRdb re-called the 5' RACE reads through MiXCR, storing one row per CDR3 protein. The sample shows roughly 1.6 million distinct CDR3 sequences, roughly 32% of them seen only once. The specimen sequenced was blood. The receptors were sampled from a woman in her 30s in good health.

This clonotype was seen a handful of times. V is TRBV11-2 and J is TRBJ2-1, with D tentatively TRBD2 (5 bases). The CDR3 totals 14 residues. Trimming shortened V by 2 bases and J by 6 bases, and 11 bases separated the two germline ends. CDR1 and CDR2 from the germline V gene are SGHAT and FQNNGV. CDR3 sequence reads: CASSLSSGGNEQFF. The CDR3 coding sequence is TGTGCCAGCAGCTTATCTAGTGGAGGCAATGAGCAGTTCTTC.

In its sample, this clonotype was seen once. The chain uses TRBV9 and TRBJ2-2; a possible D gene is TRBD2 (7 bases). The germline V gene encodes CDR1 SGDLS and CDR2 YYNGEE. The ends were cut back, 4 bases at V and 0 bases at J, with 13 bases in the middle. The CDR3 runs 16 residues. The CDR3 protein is CASSRSGGANTGELFF. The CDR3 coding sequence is TGTGCCAGCAGCCGGTCGGGGGGCGCGAACACCGGGGAGCTGTTTTTT.

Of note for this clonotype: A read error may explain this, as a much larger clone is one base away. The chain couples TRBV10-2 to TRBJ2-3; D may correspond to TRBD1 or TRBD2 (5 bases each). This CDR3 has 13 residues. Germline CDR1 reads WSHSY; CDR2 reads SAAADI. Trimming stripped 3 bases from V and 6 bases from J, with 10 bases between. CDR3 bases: TGCGCCAGCAGTGACTTGTGGGGGGATACGCAGTATTTT. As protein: CASSDLWGDTQYF.